The 20 T cell receptor beta chains listed next were all sequenced from one sample in a study of PD-L1 blockade in urothelial cancer. The time point was: peripheral blood 6 weeks after treatment start. Using immunoSEQ multiplex PCR, the repertoire was profiled, and TCRdb retains in-frame clones only, with some absent. The sample contains 50,000 to 55,000 clones, 88% of which appear only once. The sample consisted of PBMCs, taken around atezolizumab (anti-PD-L1) treatment. The receptors shown here come from a man in his sixties with urothelial cancer.

The V and J genes are TRBV6-5 and TRBJ1-2; D is undetermined. This CDR3 comprises 13 residues. Trimming stripped 7 bases from V and 8 bases from J, with 17 bases between. The germline V gene has CDR1 MNHEY and CDR2 SVGAGI. CDR3 loop: CASKREEAGGYTF. The CDR3 region has the DNA TGTGCCAGCAAGAGAGAGGAGGCGGGAGGCTACACCTTC.

This clone occurred once. The chain is built from TRBV6-5 and TRBJ2-4, with D possibly being TRBD2 (5 bases). With 2 bases removed from V and 7 bases from J, the gap between germline ends came to 9 bases. The V gene's germline CDR1 is MNHEY and CDR2 SVGAGI. There are 13 residues in the CDR3. The CDR3: CASSYGSRNIQYF. The CDR3 DNA follows: TGTGCCAGCAGTTACGGGAGTCGGAACATTCAGTACTTC.

The chain couples TRBV4-2 to TRBJ2-1; 9 nucleotides match TRBD2. The J segment lost 2 bases and the V segment lost 9 bases, leaving 5 bases of the junction unmatched. The CDR3 is 14 amino acids. Germline CDR1 reads LGHNA; CDR2 reads YNFKEQ. CDR3 loop: CASHSGGAYNEQFF. The CDR3 nucleotides are TGTGCCAGTCATAGCGGGGGAGCCTACAATGAGCAGTTCTTC.

This clone is a singleton in its sample. The rearrangement joins TRBV6-5 to TRBJ2-1; perhaps TRBD2 as D (6 bases). The CDR3 extends over 15 amino acids. The germline CDR1 and CDR2 sequences are MNHEY and SVGAGI. V lost 7 bases and J lost 4, with 17 bases in between. The CDR3 sequence: CASTSEGPDYNEQFF. The CDR3 region has the DNA TGTGCCAGCACCTCGGAGGGGCCTGATTACAATGAGCAGTTCTTC.

The chain employs TRBV19 and TRBJ2-6, with D uncertain. Germline-derived CDR1 and CDR2 are LNHDA and SQIVND (reference sequence). Deletions cut 10 bases from V and 1 base from J, with 11 bases between. The CDR3 length is 14 residues. The CDR3 protein is CATGPKSGANVLTF. In DNA form, the CDR3 reads TGTGCCACAGGCCCAAAGTCTGGGGCCAACGTCCTGACTTTC.

The gene calls are TRBV5-1 and TRBJ2-5; 7 positions match TRBD1. V trimming: 5 bases; J trimming: 5 bases; junction bases outside the gene matches: 12. The germline gives CDR1 SGHRS, CDR2 YFSETQ. CDR3 length: 15 residues. The CDR3 here is CASRYSTRGPETQYF. The CDR3 coding sequence is TGCGCCAGCAGGTACTCTACTAGGGGGCCGGAGACCCAGTACTTC.

This rearrangement joins TRBV19 to TRBJ2-7; 9 bases match TRBD1. The CDR3 spans 15 residues. V was pared by 6 bases and J by 4 bases, with 10 bases of the junction left unmatched. Germline V CDR1 and CDR2: LNHDA, SQIVND (reference sequence). CDR3 in DNA: TGTGCCAGTAGATTACAGGGGGCAGGGCAATACGAGCAGTACTTC. Translation: CASRLQGAGQYEQYF.

The V and J genes are TRBV28 and TRBJ1-5, with D uncertain. The CDR3 consists of 13 residues. Germline V gene sequence: CDR1 MDHEN, CDR2 SYDVKM. V lost 5 bases to trimming and J lost 3 bases, with 8 bases between them. In DNA, the CDR3 is TGTGCCAGCAGTACAGCCTTCAATCAGCCCCAGCATTTT. Protein sequence: CASSTAFNQPQHF. Using reference TRBV28 and TRBJ1-5 for the parts outside the CDR3, the full variable domain is DVKVTQSSRYLVKRTGEKVFLECVQDMDHENMFWYRQDPGLGLRLIYFSYDVKMKEKGDIPEGYSVSREKKERFSLILESASTNQTSMYLCASSTAFNQPQHFGDGTRLSIL.

The chain recombines TRBV2 with TRBJ1-2; TRBD1 aligns across 7 bases. J lost 4 bases, V lost 8 bases, and 7 bases had no gene match. Germline V gene sequence: CDR1 SNHLY, CDR2 FYNNEI. The CDR3 sequence is 13 residues long. The CDR3: CASSGTAGYGYTF. The CDR3 nucleotides read TGTGCCAGCTCCGGGACAGCGGGCTATGGCTACACCTTC.

The V and J genes are TRBV4-3 and TRBJ2-3; 10 bases are a match to TRBD2. The CDR3 extends over 16 amino acids. Trimming cost V 1 base and J 3 bases; bases outside gene matches: 4. CDR1 is LGHNA, CDR2 YSLEER, per germline. The CDR3 is CASSQGSGRATDTQYF. For the CDR3, the DNA is TGCGCCAGCAGCCAAGGAAGCGGGAGGGCTACAGATACGCAGTATTTT.

The CDR3 region is CSVEAGVTYEQYF. DNA of the CDR3: TGCAGCGTTGAAGCAGGGGTAACCTACGAGCAGTACTTC. The rearrangement uses TRBV29-1 and TRBJ2-7; D perhaps matches TRBD1 (6 bases). The CDR3 is 13 residues long. Looked up from germline, CDR1 is SQVTM and CDR2 is ANQGSEA. V was shortened by 1 base and J by 2 bases, with 9 bases between the two germline ends.

The V and J genes are TRBV27 and TRBJ2-3, with TRBD2 matching 11 bases. Germline V gives CDR1 MNHEY, CDR2 SMNVEV (reference sequence). Germline trimming cut 5 bases from V and 0 bases from J; bases unmatched to any gene: 13. The CDR3 loop spans 19 amino acids. The DNA of the CDR3 is TGTGCCAGCAGTCGGGCCGGGACTAGCGGAGGGATGAGCACAGATACGCAGTATTTT. Translating it yields CASSRAGTSGGMSTDTQYF.

The chain joins TRBV11-2 to TRBJ1-5; TRBD1 matches at 8 bases. The V gene's germline CDR1 is SGHAT and CDR2 FQNNGV. After removal of 5 bases from V and 2 bases from J, the junction contained 5 bases not matched to a gene. The CDR3 sequence is 15 residues long. The CDR3 bases are TGTGCCAGCAGCGTTGGACAGGGTGGCAATCAGCCCCAGCATTTT. This translates into CASSVGQGGNQPQHF.

This chain connects TRBV12-5 to TRBJ2-7; 8 bases are shared with TRBD2. Germline assignment: CDR1 LGHNT and CDR2 FRNRAP. Trimming took 4 bases from V and 3 from J; bases not matched to a gene: 5. The length of the CDR3 is 14 residues. For the CDR3, the DNA is TGTGCTAGTGGTTCCCCGGGGGGGATCTACGAGCAGTACTTC. Encoded protein: CASGSPGGIYEQYF.

The sample holds a few counts of this clone. The chain has TRBV6-1 and TRBJ1-5, with 7 positions matching TRBD1. The CDR3 totals 15 residues. CDR1 and CDR2 (germline): MNHNS, SASEGT. V lost 10 bases and J lost 6; bases outside the gene matches: 15. The CDR3 loop is CATRTGAQGSQPQHF. The CDR3 DNA follows: TGTGCCACCAGAACCGGGGCACAGGGGAGTCAGCCCCAGCATTTT.

The rearrangement uses TRBV28 and TRBJ2-7; D perhaps matches TRBD1 (5 bases). Germline CDR1 and CDR2: MDHEN and SYDVKM. CDR3 size: 13 residues. With 1 base removed from V and 9 bases from J, the gap between germline ends came to 13 bases. CDR3: CASSLSDSFGQYF. The CDR3, as DNA: TGTGCCAGCAGTTTATCTGACAGTTTCGGGCAGTACTTC.

CDR3 in amino acids: CAISNSYEQYF. The DNA of the CDR3 is TGTGCCATCAGCAACTCCTACGAGCAGTACTTC. This rearrangement joins TRBV10-3 to TRBJ2-7, with D uncertain. V lost 6 bases and J 0 bases, leaving 3 bases between the germline ends. This CDR3 comprises 11 residues. The germline gives CDR1 ENHRY, CDR2 SYGVKD.

This rearrangement joins TRBV11-2 to TRBJ2-7, with 7 positions matching TRBD1. The length of the CDR3 is 15 residues. V lost 1 base, J lost 3 bases, and 6 bases stayed unmatched. CDR1 and CDR2 from the germline V gene are SGHAT and FQNNGV. The CDR3 loop is CASSLVPTGLYEQYF. The DNA for the CDR3 is TGTGCCAGCAGCTTAGTGCCGACAGGGCTCTACGAGCAGTACTTC. The whole variable domain, filled in from reference TRBV11-2 and TRBJ2-7, reads EAGVAQSPRYKIIEKRQSVAFWCNPISGHATLYWYQQILGQGPKLLIQFQNNGVVDDSQLPKDRFSAERLKGVDSTLKIQPAKLEDSAVYLCASSLVPTGLYEQYFGPGTRLTVT.

The chain recombines TRBV6-5 with TRBJ1-3, with D hard to call. Germline V gives CDR1 MNHEY, CDR2 SVGAGI. V gave up 2 bases and J gave up 0 bases, with 11 bases separating them. This CDR3 comprises 16 residues. CDR3 coding DNA: TGTGCCAGCAGTTACGAGCGTCGGGTCTCTGGAAACACCATATATTTT. Amino acids: CASSYERRVSGNTIYF.

The rearrangement joins TRBV13 to TRBJ2-7; TRBD2 aligns across 15 bases. The CDR3 length is 16 residues. J lost 1 base, V lost 5 bases, and 3 bases had no gene match. Looked up from germline, CDR1 is PRHDT and CDR2 is FYEKMQ (reference sequence). This CDR3 reads CASSKGLAGGSYEQYF. The CDR3 nucleotides are TGTGCCAGCAGCAAGGGACTAGCGGGAGGTTCCTACGAGCAGTACTTC.